This T cell receptor (beta chain) stems from a study of cytomegalovirus exposure and HLA in healthy donors. PCR was performed using 60 Vbeta and 13 Jbeta primers. Measured with immunoSEQ multiplex PCR; TCRdb has only the in-frame clones, and not every one. The table includes about 72,000 clones, 65% to 70% detected once. CDR3 length equals 14 residues. CDR1 is GTSNPN, CDR2 SVGIG, per germline (reference sequence). V gave up 3 bases and J gave up 6 bases; unmatched junction bases: 2. Sequencing was done on a sample of PBMCs. The TCR sequence derives from a man in his forties in good health and CMV-seropositive. V usage is TRBV30 and J usage is TRBJ2-3, with 14 positions matching TRBD2. The CDR3 spells CAWRGLAGDDTQYF. The CDR3 DNA reads TGTGCCTGGAGGGGACTAGCGGGGGATGATACGCAGTATTTT.